This TCR beta chain appears in the sequencing data of a study of T cells expressing NK-cell markers. Study in general: Seven of the eight sequenced donors were HCMV-seropositive; one was seronegative. Study-level results: The same clonotypes also predominated in the CD3+CD56-NKG2C+ fraction of several donors. Of the CD8+ T cell pool in 6 or 7 donors, about 1.0-7.5% was accounted for by dominant NKG2C+ clonotypes.

The TCR beta cDNA came from 5'RACE template switching with UMIs. TCRdb re-called the 5' RACE reads; every CDR3 protein appears as one record, without DNA. The table lists about 540,000 distinct CDR3 sequences. The germline V gene has CDR1 MNHEY and CDR2 SVGAGI. CDR3 length equals 17 residues. Remarks on this clonotype: Its antigen is currently unknown.

The material sequenced was blood T cells: a sorted CD56 or NKG2C T cell subset, CD4+ or CD8+ T cells, or bulk PBMC T cells (not recorded which). V is TRBV6-5 and J is TRBJ2-1; TCRdb's assignment of TRBD2 cannot be checked, as there is no DNA. The sequence was collected from a man aged 18-30 years in good health. The CDR3 reads CASSYSSGRKGKNEQFF.